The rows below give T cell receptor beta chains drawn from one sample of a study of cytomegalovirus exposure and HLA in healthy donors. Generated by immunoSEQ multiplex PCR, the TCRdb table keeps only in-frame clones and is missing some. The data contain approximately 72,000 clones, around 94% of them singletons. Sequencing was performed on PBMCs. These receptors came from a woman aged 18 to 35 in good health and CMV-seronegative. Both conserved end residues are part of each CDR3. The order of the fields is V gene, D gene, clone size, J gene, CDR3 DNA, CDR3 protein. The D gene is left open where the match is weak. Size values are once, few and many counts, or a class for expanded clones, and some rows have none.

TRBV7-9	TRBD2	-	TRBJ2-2	TGTGCCAGCAGTTCCCGAACCGGGACTAGCGGGCTCACCGGGGAGCTGTTTTTT	CASSSRTGTSGLTGELFF
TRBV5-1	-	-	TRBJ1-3	TGCGCCAGCAGCTACGCGTCGGGTACTGGTGGAAACACCATATATTTT	CASSYASGTGGNTIYF
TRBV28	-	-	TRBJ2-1	TGTGCCAGCAGTTCCCTTTGGACCTTCGGGGACAATGAGCAGTTCTTC	CASSSLWTFGDNEQFF
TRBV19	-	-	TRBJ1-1	TGTGCCAGTAGTAGAAGGTTACAGGTGAACACTGAAGCTTTCTTT	CASSRRLQVNTEAFF
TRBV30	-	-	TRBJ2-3	TGTGCCTGGAGTGGAGTTACGGATACGCAGTATTTT	CAWSGVTDTQYF
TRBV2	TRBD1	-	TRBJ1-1	TGTGCCAGCAGGGGACAGGAAGCTTTCTTT	CASRGQEAFF
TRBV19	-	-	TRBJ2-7	TGTGCCAGTAGTATCCGGAGTGATCCTCTTTACGAGCAGTACTTC	CASSIRSDPLYEQYF
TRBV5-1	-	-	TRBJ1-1	TGCGCCAGCAGCCTGGTGGCGTTGGGGGCCAACACTGAAGCTTTCTTT	CASSLVALGANTEAFF
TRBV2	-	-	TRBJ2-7	TGTGCCAGCAGTATTCTAAATACAGGGTACCGCTCCTACGAGCAGTACTTC	CASSILNTGYRSYEQYF
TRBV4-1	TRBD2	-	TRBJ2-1	TGCGCCAGCAGCAAGACTAGCGGGGGGAACAATGAGCAGTTCTTC	CASSKTSGGNNEQFF
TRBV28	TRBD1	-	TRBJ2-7	TGTGCCAGCAGTTTAATATTGGACAGGGGGATCCCAAAAACCTACGAGCAGTACTTC	CASSLILDRGIPKTYEQYF
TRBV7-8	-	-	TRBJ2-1	TGTGCCAGCAGCCCCGGTTACCTTTCCCAGGGCCCTTACAATGAGCAGTTCTTC	CASSPGYLSQGPYNEQFF
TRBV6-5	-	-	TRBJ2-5	TGTGCCAGCAGTTACTACGTTCCGGGAGCTCGAGAGACCCAGTACTTC	CASSYYVPGARETQYF
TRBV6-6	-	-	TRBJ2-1	TGTGCCAGCAGTTACCTGGCCGGGGCCCAGGGGAATGAGCAGTTCTTC	CASSYLAGAQGNEQFF
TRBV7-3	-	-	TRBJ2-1	TGTGCCAGCAGCTTATGGCCCCCTCCCCAGGGTCCCTACAATGAGCAGTTCTTC	CASSLWPPPQGPYNEQFF
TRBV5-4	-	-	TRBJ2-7	TGTGCCAGCAGCCTAGCCGGGACCGGGAGCGAGCAGTACTTC	CASSLAGTGSEQYF
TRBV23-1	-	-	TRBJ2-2	TGCGCCAGCAGCCCGAAACAACTGACGTGGCAGGGGTTTAACCCAACACTCACCGGGGAGCTGTTTTTT	CASSPKQLTWQGFNPTLTGELFF
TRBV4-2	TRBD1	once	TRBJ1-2	TGTGCCAGCGGAAAGACAGGGGGGAACTATGGCTACACCTTC	CASGKTGGNYGYTF
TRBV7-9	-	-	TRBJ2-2	TGTGCCAGCAGCTTAGCGGGAGGCTTCCCCACCGGGGAGCTGTTTTTT	CASSLAGGFPTGELFF
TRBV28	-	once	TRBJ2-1	TGTGCCAGCAGCCCAAACTGGTTCTTC	CASSPNWFF
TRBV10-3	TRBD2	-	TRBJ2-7	TGTGCCATCAGCGGGACTAGCGGATCCTACGAGCAGTACTTC	CAISGTSGSYEQYF
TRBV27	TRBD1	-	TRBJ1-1	TGTGCCAGCAGGTCGCAGGGGGCGCTGAACACTGAAGCTTTCTTT	CASRSQGALNTEAFF
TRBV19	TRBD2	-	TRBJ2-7	TGTGCCAGTAGTAAAGGGTGGGCCGGGGGGGAGCAGTACTTC	CASSKGWAGGEQYF
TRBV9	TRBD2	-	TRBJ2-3	TGTGCCAGCAGCTGGACTAGCGGGGGGACCTACACAGATACGCAGTATTTT	CASSWTSGGTYTDTQYF
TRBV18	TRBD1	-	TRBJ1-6	TGTGCCAGCTCAGCTGCCGACAGGGGGCTCCTTCGGTCACCCCTCCACTTT	CASSAADRGLLRSPLHF
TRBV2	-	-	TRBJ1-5	TGTGCCAGCAGTGGTTTAGGGGGCAATCAGCCCCAGCATTTT	CASSGLGGNQPQHF
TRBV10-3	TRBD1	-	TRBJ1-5	TGTGCCATCAGACCGGCAGGGGGCGACAATCAGCCCCAGCATTTT	CAIRPAGGDNQPQHF
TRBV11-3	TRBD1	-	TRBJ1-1	TGTGCCAGCAGCTTACGCTCGACAGGGACTGAAGCTTTCTTT	CASSLRSTGTEAFF
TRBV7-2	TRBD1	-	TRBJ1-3	TGTGCCAGCAGCTTAGAGCGTCAGGGGGCGAAGGGAAACACCATATATTTT	CASSLERQGAKGNTIYF
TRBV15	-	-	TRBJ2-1	TGTGCCACCAGCAGAGATGATGTGGGCGGGGTCCACAATGAGCAGTTCTTC	CATSRDDVGGVHNEQFF
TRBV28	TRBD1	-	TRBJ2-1	TGTGCCAGCAGGTCTGGGGGACAGGGGGTCCATGAGCAGTTCTTC	CASRSGGQGVHEQFF
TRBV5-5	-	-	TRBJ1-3	TGTGCCAGCAGCATAGGGAGCTCTGGAAACACCATATATTTT	CASSIGSSGNTIYF
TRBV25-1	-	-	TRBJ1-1	TGTGCCAGCAGTGACTTCGCAGGGAAGAACACTGAAGCTTTCTTT	CASSDFAGKNTEAFF
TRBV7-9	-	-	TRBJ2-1	TGTGCCAGCAGCCGTTCCGCAGGGGAGTACAATGAGCAGTTCTTC	CASSRSAGEYNEQFF
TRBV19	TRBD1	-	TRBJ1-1	TGTGCCAGTAGTAGGGGGACAGGGGGTGTGGCCGCTTTCTTT	CASSRGTGGVAAFF
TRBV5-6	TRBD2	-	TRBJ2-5	TGTGCCAGCAGCTGGGGACTAGGGGTTGGGGAGACCCAGTACTTC	CASSWGLGVGETQYF
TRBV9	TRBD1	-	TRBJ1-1	TGTGCCAGCAGCCCGGGACAGGGGTACACTGAAGCTTTCTTT	CASSPGQGYTEAFF